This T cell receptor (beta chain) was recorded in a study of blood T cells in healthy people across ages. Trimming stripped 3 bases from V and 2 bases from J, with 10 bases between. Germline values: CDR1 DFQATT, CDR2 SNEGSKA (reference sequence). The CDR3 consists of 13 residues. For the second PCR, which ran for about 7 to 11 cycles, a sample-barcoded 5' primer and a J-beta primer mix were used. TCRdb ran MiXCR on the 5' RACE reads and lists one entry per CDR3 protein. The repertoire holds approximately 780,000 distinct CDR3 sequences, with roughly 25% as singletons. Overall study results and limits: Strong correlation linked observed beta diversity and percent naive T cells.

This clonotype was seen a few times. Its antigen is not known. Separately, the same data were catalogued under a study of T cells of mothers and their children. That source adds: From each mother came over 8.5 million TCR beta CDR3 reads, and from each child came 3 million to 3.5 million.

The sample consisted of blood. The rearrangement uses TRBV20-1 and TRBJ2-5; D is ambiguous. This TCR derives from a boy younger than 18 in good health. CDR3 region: CSARTPSQETQYF. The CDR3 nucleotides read TGCAGTGCTAGGACTCCGAGTCAAGAGACCCAGTACTTC.